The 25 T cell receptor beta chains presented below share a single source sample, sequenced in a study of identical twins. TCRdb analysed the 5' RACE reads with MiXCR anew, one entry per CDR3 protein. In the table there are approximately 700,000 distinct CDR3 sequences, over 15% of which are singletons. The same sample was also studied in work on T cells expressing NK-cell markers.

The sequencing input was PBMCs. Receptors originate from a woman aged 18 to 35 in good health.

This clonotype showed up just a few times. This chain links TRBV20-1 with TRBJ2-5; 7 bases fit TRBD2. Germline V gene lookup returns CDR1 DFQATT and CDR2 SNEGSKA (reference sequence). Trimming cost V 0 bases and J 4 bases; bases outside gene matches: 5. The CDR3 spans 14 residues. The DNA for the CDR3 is TGCAGTGCTAGAGATCGGACTAGATTAGAGACCCAGTACTTC. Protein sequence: CSARDRTRLETQYF.

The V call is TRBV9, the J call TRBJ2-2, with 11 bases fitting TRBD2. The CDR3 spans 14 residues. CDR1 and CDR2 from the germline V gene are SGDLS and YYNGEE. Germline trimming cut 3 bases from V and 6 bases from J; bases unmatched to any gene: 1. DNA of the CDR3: TGTGCCAGCAGCGGTAGCGGGGGGGCCGGGGAGCTGTTTTTT. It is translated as CASSGSGGAGELFF.

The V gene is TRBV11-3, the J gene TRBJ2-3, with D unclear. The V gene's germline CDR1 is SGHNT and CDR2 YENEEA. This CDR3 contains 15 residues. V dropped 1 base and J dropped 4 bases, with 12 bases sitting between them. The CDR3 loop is CASSLGGTESDTQYF. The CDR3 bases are TGTGCCAGCAGCTTAGGCGGAACGGAGTCAGATACGCAGTATTTT.

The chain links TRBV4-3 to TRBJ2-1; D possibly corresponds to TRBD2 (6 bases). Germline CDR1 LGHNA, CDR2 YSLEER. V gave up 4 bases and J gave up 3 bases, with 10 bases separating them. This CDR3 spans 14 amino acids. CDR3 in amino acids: CASSPGTLYNEQFF. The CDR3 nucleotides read TGCGCCAGCAGCCCAGGGACTCTCTACAATGAGCAGTTCTTC.

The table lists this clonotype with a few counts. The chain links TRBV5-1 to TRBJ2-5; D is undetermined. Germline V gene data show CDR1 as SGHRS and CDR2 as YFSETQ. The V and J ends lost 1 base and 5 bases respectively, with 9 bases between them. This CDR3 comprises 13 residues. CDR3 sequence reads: CASSLNVAETQYF. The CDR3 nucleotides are TGCGCCAGCAGCTTGAATGTTGCGGAGACCCAGTACTTC.

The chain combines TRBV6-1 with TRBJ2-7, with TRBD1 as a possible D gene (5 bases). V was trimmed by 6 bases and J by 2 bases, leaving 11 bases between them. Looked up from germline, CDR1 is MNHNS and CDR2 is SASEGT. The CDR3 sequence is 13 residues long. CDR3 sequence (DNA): TGTGCCAGCAGAGGGGAAAGCGCCTACGAGCAGTACTTC. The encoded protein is CASRGESAYEQYF.

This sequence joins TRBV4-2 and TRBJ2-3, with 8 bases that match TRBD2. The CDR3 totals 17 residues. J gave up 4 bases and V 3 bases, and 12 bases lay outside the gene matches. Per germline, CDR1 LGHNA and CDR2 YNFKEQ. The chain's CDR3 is CASSHLGAGGPADTQYF. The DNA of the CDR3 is TGTGCCAGCAGCCACCTAGGGGCGGGGGGCCCCGCAGATACGCAGTATTTT.

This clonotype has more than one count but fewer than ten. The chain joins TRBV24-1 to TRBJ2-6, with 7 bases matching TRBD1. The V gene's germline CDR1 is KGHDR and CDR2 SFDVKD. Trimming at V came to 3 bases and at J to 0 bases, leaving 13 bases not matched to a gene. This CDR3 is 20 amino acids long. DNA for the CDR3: TGTGCCACCAGTGATCGACACCGGACAGGTAGTTCCTCTGGGGCCAACGTCCTGACTTTC. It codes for CATSDRHRTGSSSGANVLTF.

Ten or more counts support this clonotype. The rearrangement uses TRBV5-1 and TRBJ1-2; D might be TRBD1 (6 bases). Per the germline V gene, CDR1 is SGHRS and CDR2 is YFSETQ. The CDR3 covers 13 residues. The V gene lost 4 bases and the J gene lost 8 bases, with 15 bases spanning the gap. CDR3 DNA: TGCGCCAGCAGCCCGCGGGACACTGGAGGCTACACCTTC. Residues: CASSPRDTGGYTF. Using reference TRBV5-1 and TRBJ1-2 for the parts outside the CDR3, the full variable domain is KAGVTQTPRYLIKTRGQQVTLSCSPISGHRSVSWYQQTPGQGLQFLFEYFSETQRNKGNFPGRFSGRQFSNSRSEMNVSTLELGDSALYLCASSPRDTGGYTFGSGTRLTVV.

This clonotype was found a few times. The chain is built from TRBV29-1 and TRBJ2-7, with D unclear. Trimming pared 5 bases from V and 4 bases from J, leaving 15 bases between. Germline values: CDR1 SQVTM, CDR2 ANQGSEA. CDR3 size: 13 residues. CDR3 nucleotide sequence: TGCAGCGTTCTACTAAACCTACGGTACGAGCAGTACTTC. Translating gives CSVLLNLRYEQYF.

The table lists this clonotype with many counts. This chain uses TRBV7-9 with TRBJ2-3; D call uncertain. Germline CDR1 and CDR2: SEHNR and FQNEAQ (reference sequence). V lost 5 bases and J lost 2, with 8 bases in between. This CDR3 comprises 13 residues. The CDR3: CASSPAVTDTQYF. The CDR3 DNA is TGTGCCAGCAGCCCGGCGGTCACAGATACGCAGTATTTT.

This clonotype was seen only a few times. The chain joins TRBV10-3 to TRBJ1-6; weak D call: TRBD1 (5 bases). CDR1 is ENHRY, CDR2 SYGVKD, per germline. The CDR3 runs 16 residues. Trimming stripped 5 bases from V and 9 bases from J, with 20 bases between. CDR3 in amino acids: CAISSAGWSLSSPLHF. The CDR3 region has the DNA TGTGCCATCAGTTCGGCAGGGTGGAGCCTTAGTTCACCCCTCCACTTT.

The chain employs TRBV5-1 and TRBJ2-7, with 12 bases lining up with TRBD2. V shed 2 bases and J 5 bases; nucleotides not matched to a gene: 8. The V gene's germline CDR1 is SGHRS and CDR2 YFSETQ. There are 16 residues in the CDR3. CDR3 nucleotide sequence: TGCGCCAGCAGCTTATGGACTAGCGGGAAAGTAGACGAGCAGTACTTC. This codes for CASSLWTSGKVDEQYF.

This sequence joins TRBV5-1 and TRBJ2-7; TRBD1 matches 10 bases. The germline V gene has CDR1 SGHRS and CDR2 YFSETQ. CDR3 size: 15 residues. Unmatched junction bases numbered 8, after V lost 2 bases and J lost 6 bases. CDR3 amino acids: CASSFRDRGSGEQYF. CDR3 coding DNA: TGCGCCAGCAGCTTCCGGGACAGGGGAAGCGGCGAGCAGTACTTC.

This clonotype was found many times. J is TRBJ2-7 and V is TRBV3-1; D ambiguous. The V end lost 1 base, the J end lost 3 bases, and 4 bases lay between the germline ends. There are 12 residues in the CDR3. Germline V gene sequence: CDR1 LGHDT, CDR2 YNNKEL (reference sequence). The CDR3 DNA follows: TGTGCCAGCAGCCAAGGGGGCTACGAGCAGTACTTC. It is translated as CASSQGGYEQYF.

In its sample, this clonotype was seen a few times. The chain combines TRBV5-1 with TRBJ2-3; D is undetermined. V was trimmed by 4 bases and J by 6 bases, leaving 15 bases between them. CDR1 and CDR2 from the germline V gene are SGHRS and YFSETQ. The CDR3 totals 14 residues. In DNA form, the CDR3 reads TGCGCCAGCAGCCCAGCACATAGGTCCGATACGCAGTATTTT. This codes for CASSPAHRSDTQYF.

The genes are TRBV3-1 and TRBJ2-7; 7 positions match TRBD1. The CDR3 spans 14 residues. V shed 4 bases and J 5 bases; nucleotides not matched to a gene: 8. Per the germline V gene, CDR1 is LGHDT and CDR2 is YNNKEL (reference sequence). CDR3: CASSRPGQLNEQYF. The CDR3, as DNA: TGTGCCAGCAGCCGTCCGGGACAGTTGAACGAGCAGTACTTC.

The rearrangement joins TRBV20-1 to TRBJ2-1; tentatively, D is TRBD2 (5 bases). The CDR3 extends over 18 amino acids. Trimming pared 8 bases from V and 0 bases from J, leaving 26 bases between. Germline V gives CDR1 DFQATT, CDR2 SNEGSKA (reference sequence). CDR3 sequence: CSPRVSASPTRSYNEQFF. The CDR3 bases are TGCAGTCCCCGGGTGTCGGCTAGCCCTACTCGCTCCTACAATGAGCAGTTCTTC.

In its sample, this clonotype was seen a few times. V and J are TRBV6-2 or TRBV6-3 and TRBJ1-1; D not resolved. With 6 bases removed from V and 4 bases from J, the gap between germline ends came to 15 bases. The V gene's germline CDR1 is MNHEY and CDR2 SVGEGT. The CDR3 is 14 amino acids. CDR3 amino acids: CASSTEEEVTEAFF. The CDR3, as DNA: TGTGCCAGCAGCACCGAGGAGGAGGTCACTGAAGCTTTCTTT.

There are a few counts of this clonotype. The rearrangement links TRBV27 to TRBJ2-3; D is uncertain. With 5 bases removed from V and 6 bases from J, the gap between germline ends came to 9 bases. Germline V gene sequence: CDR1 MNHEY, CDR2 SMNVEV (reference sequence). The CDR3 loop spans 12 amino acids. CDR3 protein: CASSPTWDTQYF. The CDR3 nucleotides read TGTGCCAGCAGTCCCACATGGGATACGCAGTATTTT.

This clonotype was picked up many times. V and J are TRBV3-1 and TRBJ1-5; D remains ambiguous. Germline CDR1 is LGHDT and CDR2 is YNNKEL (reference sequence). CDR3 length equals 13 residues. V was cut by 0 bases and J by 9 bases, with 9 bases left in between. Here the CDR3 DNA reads TGTGCCAGCAGCCAAGAATTGGCCAGGCCCCAGCATTTT. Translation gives CASSQELARPQHF.

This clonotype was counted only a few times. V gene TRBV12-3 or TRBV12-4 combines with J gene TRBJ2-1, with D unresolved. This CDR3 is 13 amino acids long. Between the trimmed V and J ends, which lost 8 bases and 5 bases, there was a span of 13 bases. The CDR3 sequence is CASRTGLNNEQFF. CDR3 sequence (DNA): TGTGCCAGCCGGACGGGCTTGAACAATGAGCAGTTCTTC.

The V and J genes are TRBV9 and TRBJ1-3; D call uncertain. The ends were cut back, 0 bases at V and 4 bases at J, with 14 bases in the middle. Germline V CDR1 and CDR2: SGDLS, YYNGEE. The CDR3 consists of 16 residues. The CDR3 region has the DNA TGTGCCAGCAGCGTAGTGGCGGGAAAGGCAGGAAACACCATATATTTT. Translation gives CASSVVAGKAGNTIYF.

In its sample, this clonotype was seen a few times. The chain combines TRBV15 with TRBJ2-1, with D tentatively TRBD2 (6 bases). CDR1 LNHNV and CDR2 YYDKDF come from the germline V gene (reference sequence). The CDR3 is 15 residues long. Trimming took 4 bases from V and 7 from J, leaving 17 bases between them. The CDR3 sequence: CATSTTGRERNEQFF. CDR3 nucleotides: TGTGCCACCAGCACAACTGGACGGGAGAGGAATGAGCAGTTCTTC.

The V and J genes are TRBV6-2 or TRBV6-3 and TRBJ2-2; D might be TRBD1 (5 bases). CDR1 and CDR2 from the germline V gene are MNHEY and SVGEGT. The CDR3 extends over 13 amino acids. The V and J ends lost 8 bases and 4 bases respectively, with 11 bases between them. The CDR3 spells CASHYRTTGELFF. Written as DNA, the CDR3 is TGTGCCAGCCATTACAGGACCACCGGGGAGCTGTTTTTT.